Following are 31 T cell receptor beta chains from one sample sequenced in a study of cytomegalovirus exposure and HLA in healthy donors. Sequencing was performed with immunoSEQ multiplex PCR; in TCRdb, only in-frame clones are kept and a portion is missing. In the table there are approximately 270,000 clones, roughly 85% of which are singletons. Material for sequencing was PBMCs. Every receptor here comes from a woman aged 18-29 years in good health and CMV-seronegative.

This clone is a singleton in its sample. CDR3 residues: CASSLGRSSYEQYF. CDR3 DNA sequence: TGTGCCAGCAGCTTGGGACGGAGCTCCTACGAGCAGTACTTC. The genes are TRBV5-4 and TRBJ2-7; D gene unclear. This CDR3 has 14 amino acids. The germline V gene encodes CDR1 SGHNT and CDR2 YYREEE (reference sequence). Trimming removed 0 bases at V and 0 bases at J, with 7 bases between.

This chain links TRBV19 with TRBJ1-1; 9 bases are a match to TRBD1. The trim removed 5 bases at V and 7 bases at J, leaving 14 bases unmatched. CDR3 length: 16 residues. Germline CDR1 and CDR2: LNHDA and SQIVND (reference sequence). CDR3 in amino acids: CASSAPRDRVFSEAFF. Here the CDR3 DNA reads TGTGCCAGTAGTGCCCCCCGGGACAGGGTGTTTAGTGAAGCTTTCTTT.

This clone was found many times. The rearrangement uses TRBV29-1 and TRBJ1-1, with D possibly TRBD1 on 5 matching bases. The V end lost 4 bases, the J end lost 10 bases, and 19 bases lay between the germline ends. Germline V gene lookup returns CDR1 SQVTM and CDR2 ANQGSEA. The CDR3 has 13 amino acids. Here the CDR3 reads CSVVSNGQGGAFF. CDR3 DNA sequence: TGCAGCGTTGTATCTAATGGACAAGGCGGAGCTTTCTTT.

The chain links TRBV6-5 to TRBJ2-5; a weak D match, TRBD2 (5 bases). CDR1 is MNHEY and CDR2 is SVGAGI in the germline V gene. V was clipped by 0 bases and J by 5 bases, with 10 bases between them. The CDR3 covers 14 residues. The CDR3 loop is CASSYSRAGETQYF. The CDR3 region has the DNA TGTGCCAGCAGTTACTCGCGGGCCGGGGAGACCCAGTACTTC.

The gene calls are TRBV28 and TRBJ1-5; D call uncertain. CDR3 length: 13 amino acids. The germline V gene encodes CDR1 MDHEN and CDR2 SYDVKM. Trimming removed 3 bases at V and 6 bases at J, with 9 bases between. The CDR3 reads CASSFSGGQPQHF. In nucleotides, the CDR3 is TGTGCCAGCAGTTTTTCTGGCGGTCAGCCCCAGCATTTT.

The chain recombines TRBV7-2 with TRBJ1-2, with 8 bases aligning to TRBD1. From germline, CDR1 is SGHTA and CDR2 FQGNSA. V was clipped by 4 bases and J by 5 bases; unmatched bases: 12. This CDR3 region has 16 residues. The CDR3 sequence: CASSSRQGALRYGYTF. As DNA, the CDR3 is TGTGCCAGCAGCTCTCGGCAGGGGGCACTTCGGTATGGCTACACCTTC.

This clone was observed once. This rearrangement joins TRBV14 to TRBJ1-1; tentatively, D is TRBD1 (5 bases). The germline gives CDR1 SGHDN, CDR2 FVKESK. V was clipped by 4 bases and J by 7 bases, with 16 bases between them. The CDR3 sequence is 14 residues long. CDR3 region: CASSLNPATVEAFF. CDR3 bases: TGTGCCAGCAGCCTTAATCCCGCGACAGTTGAAGCTTTCTTT.

The rearrangement links TRBV6-5 to TRBJ2-5; TRBD2 matches 7 bases. The CDR3 length is 15 residues. Unmatched junction bases numbered 7, after V lost 4 bases and J lost 2 bases. Germline CDR1 is MNHEY and CDR2 is SVGAGI. The CDR3 loop is CASSSPQAGQETQYF. CDR3 nucleotide sequence: TGTGCCAGCAGTTCCCCTCAAGCGGGACAAGAGACCCAGTACTTC.

V gene TRBV27 combines with J gene TRBJ1-1, with a possible D match to TRBD1 (5 bases). CDR1 is MNHEY, CDR2 SMNVEV, per germline (reference sequence). Trimming pared 0 bases from V and 5 bases from J, leaving 13 bases between. The CDR3 runs 15 residues. CDR3 sequence: CASSLSRQGGTEAFF. CDR3 bases: TGTGCCAGCAGTTTATCCAGGCAGGGAGGGACTGAAGCTTTCTTT.

The rearrangement links TRBV10-3 to TRBJ2-3; TRBD1 matches at 12 bases. Germline CDR1 is ENHRY and CDR2 is SYGVKD. This CDR3 contains 15 residues. The J segment lost 7 bases and the V segment lost 4 bases, leaving 6 bases of the junction unmatched. The CDR3 DNA reads as TGTGCCATCAGTGCCCCGGGACAGGGGGCAAATACGCAGTATTTT. Residues: CAISAPGQGANTQYF.

The chain couples TRBV15 to TRBJ1-5; the match to TRBD1 covers 10 bases. Germline CDR1 reads LNHNV; CDR2 reads YYDKDF (reference sequence). V lost 8 bases, J lost 2 bases, and 0 bases stayed unmatched. The CDR3 is 13 amino acids. The CDR3 here is CATGQGGNQPQHF. The CDR3 nucleotides read TGTGCCACCGGACAGGGGGGCAATCAGCCCCAGCATTTT.

J is TRBJ2-3 and V is TRBV11-3; the D is unclear. The CDR3 is made up of 12 amino acids. The germline gives CDR1 SGHNT, CDR2 YENEEA. V was trimmed by 5 bases and J by 4 bases, leaving 7 bases between them. The CDR3 DNA reads as TGTGCCAGCAGCCAACTGTCAGATACGCAGTATTTT. Translating gives CASSQLSDTQYF.

This chain uses TRBV12-5 with TRBJ2-1; D is possibly TRBD1 (6 bases). CDR3 size: 17 residues. Germline V gene sequence: CDR1 LGHNT, CDR2 FRNRAP. Trimming pared 2 bases from V and 8 bases from J, leaving 22 bases between. The chain's CDR3 is CASGLIKWQGPNYEQFF. CDR3 nucleotide sequence: TGTGCTAGTGGTTTGATAAAGTGGCAGGGGCCAAATTATGAGCAGTTCTTC.

The gene calls are TRBV15 and TRBJ1-2; 9 bases line up with TRBD1. The germline V gene has CDR1 LNHNV and CDR2 YYDKDF (reference sequence). The J segment lost 10 bases and the V segment lost 2 bases, leaving 8 bases of the junction unmatched. There are 14 residues in the CDR3. The CDR3 here is CATSRNRDRDVYTF. The CDR3 DNA reads TGTGCCACCAGCAGAAACCGGGACAGGGATGTCTACACCTTC.

The chain links TRBV10-3 to TRBJ2-7; no firm D call. Trimming took off 8 bases at V and 6 bases at J, with 17 bases between the two ends. The V gene's germline CDR1 is ENHRY and CDR2 SYGVKD. This CDR3 is built from 13 residues. The CDR3 is CAIGPAVDSEQYF. DNA for the CDR3: TGTGCCATCGGCCCCGCGGTCGATAGCGAGCAGTACTTC.

The chain joins TRBV27 to TRBJ2-2; maybe TRBD1 (6 bases). V was cut by 7 bases and J by 6 bases, with 21 bases left in between. The germline V gene has CDR1 MNHEY and CDR2 SMNVEV (reference sequence). The CDR3 is 16 residues long. The CDR3 region is CASKADSWFLAGELFF. The DNA of the CDR3 is TGTGCCAGCAAAGCGGACAGTTGGTTCCTCGCCGGGGAGCTGTTTTTT.

The chain carries TRBV4-1 and TRBJ2-3, with D maybe TRBD2 (7 bases). Trimming stripped 1 base from V and 4 bases from J, with 15 bases between. The CDR3 runs to 16 residues. Germline CDR1 MGHRA, CDR2 YSYEKL. CDR3: CASSQVAGAAADTQYF. CDR3 in DNA: TGCGCCAGCAGCCAAGTTGCGGGGGCCGCCGCAGATACGCAGTATTTT.

This clone turned up a few times. The rearrangement links TRBV7-9 to TRBJ1-5; D ambiguous. The germline gives CDR1 SEHNR, CDR2 FQNEAQ (reference sequence). V lost 3 bases and J 7 bases, leaving 10 bases between the germline ends. There are 13 residues in the CDR3. CDR3 protein: CASSFEGEQPQHF. The CDR3 bases are TGTGCCAGCAGCTTCGAGGGCGAACAGCCCCAGCATTTT.

At least ten counts were recorded for this clone. The V call is TRBV2, the J call TRBJ2-2, with TRBD1 identical over 7 bases. V gave up 4 bases and J gave up 6 bases; unmatched junction bases: 8. The V gene's germline CDR1 is SNHLY and CDR2 FYNNEI. The CDR3 is made up of 15 amino acids. CDR3 nucleotide sequence: TGTGCCAGCAGTGTCAACAGGGGATCGGCCGGGGAGCTGTTTTTT. Its translation is CASSVNRGSAGELFF.

The chain has TRBV4-3 and TRBJ2-1, with D hard to call. The CDR3 is 14 residues long. Germline V gene data show CDR1 as LGHNA and CDR2 as YSLEER. Trimming removed 0 bases at V and 11 bases at J, with 14 bases between. The CDR3 DNA reads TGCGCCAGCAGCCAAGATCGGTTAGCTTACCAGCAGTTCTTC. Amino acids: CASSQDRLAYQQFF.

This sequence joins TRBV14 and TRBJ1-1; D is perhaps TRBD1 (6 bases). The CDR3 covers 15 residues. V lost 3 bases and J lost 1, with 12 bases in between. CDR1 and CDR2 from the germline V gene are SGHDN and FVKESK. The CDR3 spells CASSHLGQTNTEAFF. The CDR3 DNA sequence: TGTGCCAGCAGCCACCTAGGACAGACGAACACTGAAGCTTTCTTT.

The chain has TRBV27 and TRBJ2-7; 10 positions match TRBD1. CDR3 length equals 16 residues. V dropped 5 bases and J dropped 1; count of bases not matched to a gene: 8. The germline V gene encodes CDR1 MNHEY and CDR2 SMNVEV (reference sequence). In DNA, the CDR3 is TGTGCCAGCAGTAGCCGACAGGGGGCGGGTTCCTACGAGCAGTACTTC. Translation: CASSSRQGAGSYEQYF.

The V and J genes are TRBV7-9 and TRBJ2-7; D not certain. This CDR3 has 12 amino acids. Germline loops: CDR1 SEHNR, CDR2 FQNEAQ (reference sequence). V was clipped by 5 bases and J by 3 bases, with 8 bases between them. The CDR3 DNA follows: TGTGCCAGCAGCCCCCCGAGCTACGAGCAGTACTTC. This encodes CASSPPSYEQYF.

The chain's CDR3 is CASSPGSYEQYF. DNA of the CDR3: TGTGCCAGTAGTCCGGGATCCTACGAGCAGTACTTC. The rearrangement joins TRBV19 to TRBJ2-7, with a weak D call TRBD2 (5 bases). This CDR3 is built from 12 residues. Trimming pared 5 bases from V and 1 base from J, leaving 6 bases between. Per the germline V gene, CDR1 is LNHDA and CDR2 is SQIVND (reference sequence).

The rearrangement uses TRBV6-5 and TRBJ1-2, with unresolved D. Per germline, CDR1 MNHEY and CDR2 SVGAGI. The CDR3 runs 14 residues. The V end lost 0 bases, the J end lost 1 base, and 6 bases lay between the germline ends. The CDR3 loop reads CASSYSAGNYGYTF. DNA for the CDR3: TGTGCCAGCAGTTACTCGGCAGGTAACTATGGCTACACCTTC.

This chain links TRBV5-1 with TRBJ1-1, with D uncertain. Germline lookup yields CDR1 SGHRS and CDR2 YFSETQ. CDR3 size: 14 residues. V lost 0 bases to trimming and J lost 5 bases, with 11 bases between them. DNA for the CDR3: TGCGCCAGCAGCTTGGGTGCCTCGGGGACTGAAGCTTTCTTT. Translating it yields CASSLGASGTEAFF.

This chain joins TRBV7-3 and TRBJ2-7, with D tentatively TRBD1 (5 bases). Trimming shortened V by 4 bases and J by 1 base, and 11 bases separated the two germline ends. Germline assignment: CDR1 SGHTA and CDR2 FQGTGA. The CDR3 spans 14 residues. CDR3 region: CASSSTGQSYEQYF. DNA of the CDR3: TGTGCCAGCAGCTCAACCGGACAATCCTACGAGCAGTACTTC.

Comments on this clone: Other DNA sequences in the sample encode the same CDR3. The J gene is TRBJ2-7, the V gene TRBV6-1; a weak D match, TRBD1 (5 bases). Germline-derived CDR1 and CDR2 are MNHNS and SASEGT. V shed 8 bases and J shed 5 bases, with 16 bases lying between them. The CDR3 is made up of 13 amino acids. The CDR3 DNA follows: TGTGCCAGCCGGCGACAAGGGGCTGACGAGCAGTACTTC. Encoded protein: CASRRQGADEQYF.

The V gene is TRBV11-3, the J gene TRBJ2-1; 7 nucleotides align to TRBD1. The trim removed 5 bases at V and 0 bases at J, leaving 7 bases unmatched. This CDR3 has 16 amino acids. Germline CDR1 SGHNT, CDR2 YENEEA. The DNA for the CDR3 is TGTGCCAGCAGCCCCTCCGGGACAGCCTCCTACAATGAGCAGTTCTTC. Translating gives CASSPSGTASYNEQFF. Full variable domain (outside the CDR3, taken from reference TRBV11-3 and TRBJ2-1): EAGVVQSPRYKIIEKKQPVAFWCNPISGHNTLYWYLQNLGQGPELLIRYENEEAVDDSQLPKDRFSAERLKGVDSTLKIQPAELGDSAVYLCASSPSGTASYNEQFFGPGTRLTVL.

The chain's CDR3 is CASATGGSEKLFF. DNA of the CDR3: TGTGCCAGCGCGACAGGGGGTAGCGAAAAACTGTTTTTT. The chain combines TRBV6-6 with TRBJ1-4; TRBD1 agrees at 9 bases. The J segment lost 8 bases and the V segment lost 8 bases, leaving 6 bases of the junction unmatched. In germline, CDR1 is MNHNY, CDR2 SVGAGI (reference sequence). The CDR3 runs to 13 residues.

The genes are TRBV5-1 and TRBJ2-1, with D hard to call. Germline V gene sequence: CDR1 SGHRS, CDR2 YFSETQ. The V and J ends lost 0 bases and 0 bases respectively, with 10 bases between them. This CDR3 is 16 amino acids long. The CDR3 region has the DNA TGCGCCAGCAGCTTGGGGGCTGGAAGCTCCTACAATGAGCAGTTCTTC. Translating gives CASSLGAGSSYNEQFF. Variable domain in full (rest from reference TRBV5-1 and TRBJ2-1): KAGVTQTPRYLIKTRGQQVTLSCSPISGHRSVSWYQQTPGQGLQFLFEYFSETQRNKGNFPGRFSGRQFSNSRSEMNVSTLELGDSALYLCASSLGAGSSYNEQFFGPGTRLTVL.